This entry is about one TCR beta chain. This specimen belongs to a study of blood T cell repertoires in COVID-19. The ends were cut back, 0 bases at V and 10 bases at J, with 16 bases in the middle. The V gene's germline CDR1 is GTSNPN and CDR2 SVGIG (reference sequence). The CDR3 has 15 amino acids. TCRdb's copy holds only in-frame clones and misses some; the assay was immunoSEQ multiplex PCR. The sample holds roughly 230,000 clones; roughly 84% are singletons and the top ten take more than 9%. This sequence was found in a woman aged 80 or over with COVID-19, enrolled during active disease. The chain carries TRBV30 and TRBJ1-6; D is unclear. The sequenced material came from peripheral blood. The CDR3 loop reads CAWSVKTGVSSPLHF. DNA of the CDR3: TGTGCCTGGAGTGTAAAGACCGGCGTTAGCTCACCCCTCCACTTT.